This T cell receptor (beta chain) was sequenced for a study of blood T cell repertoires in COVID-19. Study-wide context: Samples came from the United States, Italy and Spain, spanning acute and convalescent COVID-19.

As originally analysed: The assay estimated nucleated cells by amplifying reference gene primers. The protocol was immunoSEQ multiplex PCR, while the TCRdb copy is restricted to in-frame clones and leaves out a portion. Clone size and the V and J calls come from that table; the DNA yielded D and trimming. This table holds roughly 100,000 clones, around 90% found once. Looked up from germline, CDR1 is SGHDN and CDR2 is FVKESK. The trim removed 4 bases at V and 6 bases at J, leaving 3 bases unmatched. The CDR3 consists of 14 residues. Sequencing was carried out using peripheral blood. This clonotype was obtained from a human donor in a cohort sampled during active COVID-19. V gene TRBV14 combines with J gene TRBJ2-1; 10 nucleotides align to TRBD2. The CDR3 DNA reads as TGTGCCAGCAGCCCCGGGACTAGCGTCAATGAGCAGTTCTTC. Protein sequence: CASSPGTSVNEQFF.